Following are 30 T cell receptor beta chains from one sample sequenced in a study of vaccination effects on CD4 cells after COVID-19. Sequencing used immunoSEQ multiplex PCR; TCRdb keeps in-frame clones, though not all of them. The table has about 40,000 clones, around 71% seen once. Culture lasted approximately 10 days before CD4+ T cell isolation. BNT162b2 vaccine or mRNA-1273 vaccine was given to participants in two doses. Their antigens are not known. Sample: CD4+ T cells from PBMCs cultured without peptide, taken after COVID-19 vaccination. The source of these receptors is a human donor who received a COVID-19 vaccine.

The rearrangement links TRBV7-8 to TRBJ1-2; 10 bases agree with TRBD1. This CDR3 has 12 residues. The V gene's germline CDR1 is SGHVS and CDR2 FQNEAQ. V trimming: 6 bases; J trimming: 8 bases; junction bases outside the gene matches: 3. The CDR3 DNA sequence: TGTGCCAGCAGTTGGGACAGGGGAGGCTACACCTTC. This codes for CASSWDRGGYTF.

V is TRBV10-1 and J is TRBJ2-1; D tentatively fits TRBD1 or TRBD2 (6 bases each). V lost 6 bases and J lost 1, with 10 bases in between. From germline, CDR1 is WNHNN and CDR2 SYGVQD (reference sequence). This CDR3 has 14 amino acids. The CDR3 protein is CASREGGSYNEQFF. The CDR3 DNA reads TGCGCCAGCAGGGAGGGGGGATCCTACAATGAGCAGTTCTTC.

The rearrangement uses TRBV18 and TRBJ1-3, with a tentative D call TRBD1 (5 bases). V was clipped by 3 bases and J by 6 bases, with 18 bases between them. This CDR3 is 16 amino acids long. CDR1 is KGHSH, CDR2 LQKENI, per germline. The CDR3 region is CASSPSQGDWENTIYF. DNA for the CDR3: TGTGCCAGCTCACCTTCGCAGGGAGATTGGGAAAACACCATATATTTT. Together with reference TRBV18 and TRBJ1-3, the CDR3 gives the full variable domain: NAGVMQNPRHLVRRRGQEARLRCSPMKGHSHVYWYRQLPEEGLKFMVYLQKENIIDESGMPKERFSAEFPKEGPSILRIQQVVRGDSAAYFCASSPSQGDWENTIYFGEGSWLTVV.

This chain connects TRBV9 to TRBJ1-1, with D possibly being TRBD1 (5 bases). The CDR3 contains 16 residues. Germline-derived CDR1 and CDR2 are SGDLS and YYNGEE. V lost 0 bases and J lost 4, with 16 bases in between. The CDR3 sequence: CASSVGPQGTGTEAFF. Written as DNA, the CDR3 is TGTGCCAGCAGCGTAGGTCCCCAGGGAACGGGCACTGAAGCTTTCTTT.

This rearrangement joins TRBV18 to TRBJ2-7; 7 bases line up with TRBD2. This CDR3 contains 15 residues. CDR1 KGHSH and CDR2 LQKENI come from the germline V gene. After removal of 3 bases from V and 2 bases from J, the junction contained 7 bases not matched to a gene. CDR3 in amino acids: CASSPPGLSTYEQYF. In DNA form, the CDR3 reads TGTGCCAGCTCACCCCCGGGACTAAGCACCTACGAGCAGTACTTC.

This clone was found a few times. The rearrangement uses TRBV19 and TRBJ1-1, with D tentatively TRBD1 (5 bases). The germline V gene has CDR1 LNHDA and CDR2 SQIVND (reference sequence). The V and J ends lost 5 bases and 2 bases respectively, with 15 bases between them. The CDR3 contains 15 residues. CDR3 region: CASSGAVRFNTEAFF. CDR3 sequence (DNA): TGTGCCAGTAGTGGGGCCGTGCGGTTTAACACTGAAGCTTTCTTT.

The gene calls are TRBV30 and TRBJ2-3, with D maybe TRBD2 (6 bases). Trimming cost V 2 bases and J 3 bases, with 12 bases left between them. The CDR3 has 14 amino acids. The germline V gene has CDR1 GTSNPN and CDR2 SVGIG (reference sequence). CDR3: CAWSIRGATDTQYF. For the CDR3, the DNA is TGTGCCTGGAGTATTCGCGGGGCTACAGATACGCAGTATTTT.

This clone was seen a handful of times. This rearrangement joins TRBV5-6 to TRBJ1-5; a possible D gene is TRBD1 (6 bases). Trimming removed 3 bases from V and 10 bases from J, with 11 bases in between. This CDR3 is 12 amino acids long. CDR1 and CDR2 (germline): SGHDT, YYEEEE. The CDR3 loop is CASSSEQGPQHF. The CDR3 DNA sequence: TGTGCCAGCAGCTCCGAACAGGGTCCCCAGCATTTT.

The rearrangement links TRBV12-3 or TRBV12-4 to TRBJ1-2; D gene ambiguous. V gave up 7 bases and J gave up 5 bases, with 8 bases separating them. The CDR3 runs to 11 residues. DNA for the CDR3: TGTGCCAGCACCGAGGGATATGGCTACACCTTC. It codes for CASTEGYGYTF.

The chain links TRBV2 to TRBJ2-1; TRBD1 might be the D (7 bases). V lost 2 bases and J lost 1, with 15 bases in between. Germline V CDR1 and CDR2: SNHLY, FYNNEI. This CDR3 has 17 amino acids. The CDR3 DNA reads TGTGCCAGCAGTGAAAGGGGGAGGACAGGTTCCTACAATGAGCAGTTCTTC. This sequence encodes CASSERGRTGSYNEQFF.

The chain joins TRBV3-1 (or the pseudogene TRBV3-2) to TRBJ1-1; D ambiguous. The CDR3 contains 15 residues. From germline, CDR1 is LGHDT and CDR2 YNNKEL (reference sequence). Trimming removed 6 bases at V and 1 base at J, with 15 bases between. In DNA form, the CDR3 reads TGTGCCAGCAGTCCAGGTTCGTTTCAGAACACTGAAGCTTTCTTT. It specifies CASSPGSFQNTEAFF.

CDR3 region: CASSLSHGGGYTF. CDR3 nucleotide sequence: TGTGCCAGCAGTTTATCCCATGGGGGTGGCTACACCTTC. This chain connects TRBV28 to TRBJ1-2, with D maybe TRBD1 (5 bases). Germline CDR1 and CDR2: MDHEN and SYDVKM. The CDR3 is 13 residues long. V was pared by 1 base and J by 7 bases, with 10 bases between.

V usage is TRBV6-5 and J usage is TRBJ1-4; D perhaps matches TRBD1 (5 bases). Trimming took 6 bases from V and 10 from J, leaving 18 bases between them. Germline CDR1 MNHEY, CDR2 SVGAGI. The CDR3 has 14 amino acids. CDR3 in amino acids: CASSPWGSQGKLFF. In nucleotides, the CDR3 is TGTGCCAGCAGCCCCTGGGGATCTCAGGGAAAACTGTTTTTT.

The V gene is TRBV19, the J gene TRBJ2-2, with D possibly matching TRBD2 (6 bases). The germline CDR1 and CDR2 sequences are LNHDA and SQIVND (reference sequence). There are 16 residues in the CDR3. V was cut by 10 bases and J by 0 bases, with 18 bases left in between. In nucleotides, the CDR3 is TGTGCCACCTCGCAGCCGGGAGCGCCGAACACCGGGGAGCTGTTTTTT. Protein sequence: CATSQPGAPNTGELFF.

This sequence joins TRBV7-9 and TRBJ1-5, with D perhaps TRBD1 (5 bases). V lost 4 bases and J lost 0, with 13 bases in between. The germline gives CDR1 SEHNR, CDR2 FQNEAQ (reference sequence). The length of the CDR3 is 16 residues. The CDR3 loop is CASSSGDPNSNQPQHF. The CDR3 region has the DNA TGTGCCAGCAGCTCGGGGGACCCAAATAGCAATCAGCCCCAGCATTTT.

The gene calls are TRBV28 and TRBJ2-7; D is perhaps TRBD2 (7 bases). CDR1 MDHEN and CDR2 SYDVKM come from the germline V gene. Trimming pared 6 bases from V and 2 bases from J, leaving 23 bases between. This CDR3 has 17 amino acids. CDR3 residues: CASSDPSGGGGTYEQYF. In DNA, the CDR3 is TGTGCCAGCAGCGACCCCTCTGGAGGGGGGGGAACCTACGAGCAGTACTTC. Full variable domain (outside the CDR3, taken from reference TRBV28 and TRBJ2-7): DVKVTQSSRYLVKRTGEKVFLECVQDMDHENMFWYRQDPGLGLRLIYFSYDVKMKEKGDIPEGYSVSREKKERFSLILESASTNQTSMYLCASSDPSGGGGTYEQYFGPGTRLTVT.

This chain joins TRBV6-5 and TRBJ2-3; D is ambiguous. With 5 bases removed from V and 5 bases from J, the gap between germline ends came to 11 bases. There are 13 residues in the CDR3. Germline V gene sequence: CDR1 MNHEY, CDR2 SVGAGI. For the CDR3, the DNA is TGTGCCAGCAGTAGGCCCTTAGAAGATACGCAGTATTTT. Protein product: CASSRPLEDTQYF.

This chain links TRBV5-1 with TRBJ2-7; D unresolved. Per germline, CDR1 SGHRS and CDR2 YFSETQ. This CDR3 region has 15 residues. Trimming removed 2 bases at V and 3 bases at J, with 15 bases between. The chain's CDR3 is CASSLYGPGDYEQYF. The CDR3 region has the DNA TGCGCCAGCAGCTTATATGGTCCGGGCGACTACGAGCAGTACTTC.

This chain uses TRBV7-9 with TRBJ1-6; D is ambiguous. The CDR3 has 16 residues. In germline, CDR1 is SEHNR, CDR2 FQNEAQ (reference sequence). V lost 4 bases to trimming and J lost 8 bases, with 18 bases between them. Written as DNA, the CDR3 is TGTGCCAGCAGCTCGGCTCAGGCAAACGGGGATTCACCCCTCCACTTT. Translation: CASSSAQANGDSPLHF.

J is TRBJ2-2 and V is TRBV5-1; 12 nucleotides align to TRBD2. The CDR3 extends over 17 amino acids. CDR1 and CDR2 (germline): SGHRS, YFSETQ. The junction had 11 bases not matched to a gene; V was cut back by 4 bases and J by 7 bases. The CDR3 loop is CASSLTPGLAGLGELFF. CDR3 sequence (DNA): TGCGCCAGCAGCCTAACACCCGGACTAGCGGGACTCGGGGAGCTGTTTTTT.

This chain links TRBV7-9 with TRBJ2-7; TRBD1 matches at 8 bases. This CDR3 has 19 amino acids. V dropped 2 bases and J dropped 2; count of bases not matched to a gene: 17. Germline V gene data show CDR1 as SEHNR and CDR2 as FQNEAQ (reference sequence). The CDR3 sequence is CASSLNVRFRGPNTYEQYF. The CDR3 DNA sequence: TGTGCCAGCAGCTTAAATGTCCGATTCAGGGGGCCGAACACCTACGAGCAGTACTTC.

This chain links TRBV10-2 with TRBJ2-4; D possibly corresponds to TRBD1 (6 bases). Germline V gene data show CDR1 as WSHSY and CDR2 as SAAADI. This CDR3 is built from 14 residues. The V end lost 6 bases, the J end lost 3 bases, and 12 bases lay between the germline ends. Here the CDR3 reads CASSRTANKNIQYF. CDR3 sequence (DNA): TGCGCCAGCAGCCGGACAGCGAACAAAAACATTCAGTACTTC.

This clone qualifies as medium-sized. This chain links TRBV11-2 with TRBJ2-7; 10 positions match TRBD2. Germline assignment: CDR1 SGHAT and CDR2 FQNNGV. Trimming took 1 base from V and 6 from J; bases not matched to a gene: 3. CDR3 size: 14 residues. The CDR3 DNA follows: TGTGCCAGCAGCTTAGTTCAGCGGGGGGGCGAGCAGTACTTC. Translating gives CASSLVQRGGEQYF. The full variable domain, rest sourced from reference TRBV11-2 and TRBJ2-7, is EAGVAQSPRYKIIEKRQSVAFWCNPISGHATLYWYQQILGQGPKLLIQFQNNGVVDDSQLPKDRFSAERLKGVDSTLKIQPAKLEDSAVYLCASSLVQRGGEQYFGPGTRLTVT.

This clone was seen only a few times. V gene TRBV5-4 combines with J gene TRBJ2-2; 15 bases fit TRBD2. This CDR3 is 16 amino acids long. The germline V gene has CDR1 SGHNT and CDR2 YYREEE (reference sequence). V lost 4 bases, J lost 5 bases, and 3 bases stayed unmatched. CDR3 sequence reads: CASSPGTSGGTGELFF. In nucleotides, the CDR3 is TGTGCCAGCAGCCCCGGGACTAGCGGGGGGACCGGGGAGCTGTTTTTT. Full variable domain (rest looked up from reference TRBV5-4 and TRBJ2-2): ETGVTQSPTHLIKTRGQQVTLRCSSQSGHNTVSWYQQALGQGPQFIFQYYREEENGRGNFPPRFSGLQFPNYSSELNVNALELDDSALYLCASSPGTSGGTGELFFGEGSRLTVL.

V gene TRBV6-6 combines with J gene TRBJ1-5, with D unresolved. Germline V gene data show CDR1 as MNHNY and CDR2 as SVGAGI (reference sequence). The CDR3 is made up of 12 amino acids. Trimming took 0 bases from V and 13 from J, leaving 10 bases between them. The CDR3 sequence: CASSYSSQPQHF. Written as DNA, the CDR3 is TGTGCCAGCAGTTACTCTTCCCAACCACAGCATTTT.

The chain employs TRBV30 and TRBJ2-3; the match to TRBD2 covers 9 bases. Germline trimming cut 0 bases from V and 5 bases from J; bases unmatched to any gene: 3. CDR3 length: 14 residues. CDR1 is GTSNPN, CDR2 SVGIG, per germline (reference sequence). The CDR3 bases are TGTGCCTGGAGTGTACAAGCGGGGGGAGATACGCAGTATTTT. Translation: CAWSVQAGGDTQYF.

The J gene is TRBJ2-7, the V gene TRBV12-3 or TRBV12-4, with D unclear. The CDR3 length is 11 residues. Deletions cut 5 bases from V and 1 base from J, with 3 bases between. CDR3 sequence (DNA): TGTGCCAGCAGTCCTTCCTACGAGCAGTACTTC. Residues: CASSPSYEQYF.

This chain joins TRBV27 and TRBJ2-3; TRBD2 matches 12 bases. This CDR3 is built from 13 residues. Unmatched junction bases numbered 3, after V lost 8 bases and J lost 6 bases. Germline assignment: CDR1 MNHEY and CDR2 SMNVEV (reference sequence). The CDR3 DNA reads TGTGCCAGCCAACTAGCGGGAGGTGATACGCAGTATTTT. As protein: CASQLAGGDTQYF.

This CDR3 is CAWSSPGGNQPQHF. CDR3 DNA sequence: TGTGCCTGGAGTTCCCCTGGGGGGAATCAGCCCCAGCATTTT. The V and J genes are TRBV30 and TRBJ1-5, with D possibly matching TRBD1 (5 bases). In germline, CDR1 is GTSNPN, CDR2 SVGIG (reference sequence). This CDR3 comprises 14 residues. V was pared by 2 bases and J by 4 bases, with 12 bases between.

This clone appeared a single time. The V gene is TRBV5-4, the J gene TRBJ2-5, with D tentatively TRBD1 (6 bases). Trimming pared 2 bases from V and 5 bases from J, leaving 16 bases between. Germline CDR1 reads SGHNT; CDR2 reads YYREEE (reference sequence). The CDR3 has 15 residues. This CDR3 reads CASSLRLGAGETQYF. The CDR3 DNA sequence: TGTGCCAGCAGCTTACGTCTGGGGGCCGGGGAGACCCAGTACTTC.